What follows are 25 T cell receptor beta chains derived from one specimen sequenced in a study of vaccination effects on CD4 cells after COVID-19. Data came from immunoSEQ multiplex PCR; TCRdb stores just in-frame clones and leaves some out. The sample shows around 69,000 clones, roughly 74% of them seen only once. Their cognate antigens are unknown. Before sequencing took place, the ViraFEST assay used viral peptide pools to expand antigen-specific CD4+ T cells. At the end of nine to ten days of culture, CD4+ T cells were isolated. Two-dose vaccination with either BNT162b2 or mRNA-1273 was given to the participants. Sequenced material: CD4+ T cells from PBMCs cultured with HCoV-229E spike peptides, taken after COVID-19 vaccination. These receptors came from a human donor who received a COVID-19 vaccine.

The chain links TRBV7-8 to TRBJ1-1, with D hard to call. The CDR3 consists of 14 residues. Trimming cost V 1 base and J 1 base, with 7 bases left between them. Germline V gene sequence: CDR1 SGHVS, CDR2 FQNEAQ. CDR3 in amino acids: CASSLEQRNTEAFF. CDR3 DNA: TGTGCCAGCAGCTTAGAACAGAGGAACACTGAAGCTTTCTTT.

V usage is TRBV5-1 and J usage is TRBJ2-5, with 11 nucleotides matching TRBD2. This CDR3 spans 14 amino acids. Germline CDR1 is SGHRS and CDR2 is YFSETQ. V was pared by 6 bases and J by 3 bases, with 4 bases of the junction left unmatched. The DNA of the CDR3 is TGCGCCAGCACCCTGACTAGCGGGGAAGAGACCCAGTACTTC. It specifies CASTLTSGEETQYF.

The rearrangement joins TRBV30 to TRBJ2-2; TRBD2 is a possible D gene (5 bases). Per germline, CDR1 GTSNPN and CDR2 SVGIG (reference sequence). This CDR3 is 16 amino acids long. Trimming shortened V by 0 bases and J by 4 bases, and 15 bases separated the two germline ends. The CDR3, as DNA: TGTGCCTGGAGTGTAGGTCCCGGGATCGGCACCGGGGAGCTGTTTTTT. Translated: CAWSVGPGIGTGELFF.

The gene calls are TRBV3-1 (or the pseudogene TRBV3-2) and TRBJ1-5; D gene ambiguous. CDR1 is LGHDT and CDR2 is YNNKEL in the germline V gene (reference sequence). Trimming removed 8 bases at V and 5 bases at J, with 19 bases between. The CDR3 runs 15 residues. DNA of the CDR3: TGTGCCAGCGGTGCAGGAGTTAACCCATATCAGCCCCAGCATTTT. Residues: CASGAGVNPYQPQHF.

Here the CDR3 DNA reads TGTGCCAGCAGCTCCCCCAGGGGCGCTGGAAACACCATATATTTT. Encoded protein: CASSSPRGAGNTIYF. V and J are TRBV7-2 and TRBJ1-3, with D perhaps matching TRBD1 (6 bases). The CDR3 consists of 15 residues. Germline assignment: CDR1 SGHTA and CDR2 FQGNSA. The ends were cut back, 4 bases at V and 2 bases at J, with 12 bases in the middle.

This chain links TRBV7-2 with TRBJ2-3; 7 nucleotides match TRBD2. Germline V lookup: CDR1 SGHTA, CDR2 FQGNSA. The CDR3 covers 16 residues. The ends lost 3 bases at V and 2 bases at J; junction bases unmatched: 8. The CDR3 loop is CASSFLGGTTTDTQYF. CDR3 bases: TGTGCCAGCAGCTTCCTCGGGGGGACTACCACAGATACGCAGTATTTT.

J is TRBJ1-2 and V is TRBV5-4; 8 bases map to TRBD1. The germline CDR1 and CDR2 sequences are SGHNT and YYREEE (reference sequence). V trimming: 3 bases; J trimming: 8 bases; junction bases outside the gene matches: 9. The CDR3 loop spans 14 amino acids. The CDR3 spells CASSWAGQGVGYTF. CDR3 DNA sequence: TGTGCCAGCAGCTGGGCCGGACAGGGTGTAGGCTACACCTTC.

The rearrangement joins TRBV4-1 to TRBJ2-3; 7 nucleotides align to TRBD1. The CDR3 is made up of 16 amino acids. Trimming took 1 base from V and 0 from J; bases not matched to a gene: 4. CDR1 MGHRA and CDR2 YSYEKL come from the germline V gene. The CDR3 reads CASSQVDRRSTDTQYF. Here the CDR3 DNA reads TGCGCCAGCAGCCAAGTGGACAGGAGAAGCACAGATACGCAGTATTTT.

The chain is built from TRBV7-3 and TRBJ2-2, with D perhaps TRBD1 (5 bases). V gave up 2 bases and J gave up 4 bases, with 14 bases separating them. Germline V gene lookup returns CDR1 SGHTA and CDR2 FQGTGA. CDR3 length: 16 amino acids. The CDR3 here is CASSLEAGIGTGELFF. The CDR3 coding sequence is TGTGCCAGCAGCTTAGAGGCAGGGATCGGCACCGGGGAGCTGTTTTTT.

Here the CDR3 reads CASSLVPGPINQPQHF. In DNA, the CDR3 is TGTGCCAGCAGCTTAGTGCCAGGTCCGATCAATCAGCCCCAGCATTTT. The J gene is TRBJ1-5, the V gene TRBV11-3; no reliable D call. Germline-derived CDR1 and CDR2 are SGHNT and YENEEA. The CDR3 is 16 residues long. Trimming removed 1 base from V and 3 bases from J, with 13 bases in between.

The chain combines TRBV29-1 with TRBJ2-3, with a possible D match to TRBD2 (6 bases). Per germline, CDR1 SQVTM and CDR2 ANQGSEA. Trimming took off 5 bases at V and 0 bases at J, with 12 bases between the two ends. CDR3 size: 14 residues. Written as DNA, the CDR3 is TGCAGCGTTCCCGTACGGGGGAGCACAGATACGCAGTATTTT. It encodes CSVPVRGSTDTQYF.

This clone occurred a few times. V usage is TRBV19 and J usage is TRBJ2-5; TRBD1 aligns across 11 bases. The CDR3 length is 17 residues. Trimming at V came to 3 bases and at J to 5 bases, leaving 11 bases not matched to a gene. The germline gives CDR1 LNHDA, CDR2 SQIVND (reference sequence). The CDR3 DNA follows: TGTGCCAGTAGTATCCTACATGGACAGGGGGCATGGGAGACCCAGTACTTC. It codes for CASSILHGQGAWETQYF. Variable domain in full (rest from reference TRBV19 and TRBJ2-5): DGGITQSPKYLFRKEGQNVTLSCEQNLNHDAMYWYRQDPGQGLRLIYYSQIVNDFQKGDIAEGYSVSREKKESFPLTVTSAQKNPTAFYLCASSILHGQGAWETQYFGPGTRLLVL.

This CDR3 is CASSKAGHRETQYF. As DNA, the CDR3 is TGTGCCAGCAGCAAAGCGGGACATAGGGAGACCCAGTACTTC. The chain combines TRBV21-1 with TRBJ2-5; the listed D gene, TRBD1, was not tested against the DNA. TRBV21-1 is a recognized pseudogene. CDR3 size: 14 residues.

The rearrangement uses TRBV5-1 and TRBJ2-5; 7 bases match TRBD1. Per the germline V gene, CDR1 is SGHRS and CDR2 is YFSETQ. CDR3 length equals 14 residues. J was trimmed by 0 bases and V by 4 bases; bases with no gene match: 3. CDR3 residues: CASSQQGNQETQYF. Written as DNA, the CDR3 is TGCGCCAGCAGCCAACAGGGGAACCAAGAGACCCAGTACTTC.

The chain carries TRBV7-2 and TRBJ2-3; 9 bases line up with TRBD2. The CDR3 contains 14 residues. Trimming at V came to 1 base and at J to 6 bases, leaving 2 bases not matched to a gene. Germline CDR1 is SGHTA and CDR2 is FQGNSA. For the CDR3, the DNA is TGTGCCAGCAGCTTAGGCGGGGGGGCGGATACGCAGTATTTT. This codes for CASSLGGGADTQYF.

V and J are TRBV6-5 and TRBJ2-3; TRBD1 is a possible D gene (6 bases). The V gene lost 4 bases and the J gene lost 2 bases, with 13 bases spanning the gap. Germline loops: CDR1 MNHEY, CDR2 SVGAGI. This CDR3 region has 15 residues. The CDR3 sequence: CASSSQGTYTDTQYF. CDR3 bases: TGTGCCAGCAGTTCCCAGGGGACATACACAGATACGCAGTATTTT.

V gene TRBV6-5 combines with J gene TRBJ1-1, with D unresolved. V shed 4 bases and J shed 4 bases, with 19 bases lying between them. This CDR3 has 16 residues. Germline CDR1 MNHEY, CDR2 SVGAGI. CDR3 nucleotide sequence: TGTGCCAGCAGTTTAGTAGCTTTGGGGTTTGGCACTGAAGCTTTCTTT. Translation: CASSLVALGFGTEAFF.

The J gene is TRBJ2-3, the V gene TRBV5-1; D might be TRBD1 (5 bases). Trimming left V 7 bases short and J 0 bases short, with 15 bases between. This CDR3 has 15 amino acids. The V gene's germline CDR1 is SGHRS and CDR2 YFSETQ. The CDR3 DNA reads TGCGCCAGCCGAATACAGGACCCTAGCACAGATACGCAGTATTTT. Encoded protein: CASRIQDPSTDTQYF.

In its sample, this clone was seen a few times. This chain joins TRBV15 and TRBJ2-1; D is unclear. V shed 1 base and J shed 4 bases, with 2 bases lying between them. The germline V gene has CDR1 LNHNV and CDR2 YYDKDF (reference sequence). CDR3 size: 12 residues. CDR3 region: CATSRGYNEQFF. The CDR3, as DNA: TGTGCCACCAGCAGAGGGTACAATGAGCAGTTCTTC.

The chain employs TRBV4-1 and TRBJ2-6; TRBD2 might be the D (7 bases). CDR1 MGHRA and CDR2 YSYEKL come from the germline V gene. The CDR3 runs 18 residues. The V and J ends lost 1 base and 0 bases respectively, with 13 bases between them. As DNA, the CDR3 is TGCGCCAGCAGCCAAGTGCCAGGGGAGGGCTCTGGGGCCAACGTCCTGACTTTC. Translating it yields CASSQVPGEGSGANVLTF.

This chain joins TRBV21-1 and TRBJ1-2; whether TRBD1, the table's D call, matches the DNA was not checked. TRBV21-1 constitutes a pseudogene. This CDR3 is built from 17 residues. In nucleotides, the CDR3 is TGTGCCAGCAGCAAATGGGCCCATATGACGGATAACTATGGCTACACCTTC. Translation gives CASSKWAHMTDNYGYTF.

The chain links TRBV2 to TRBJ2-6; D unclear. The V and J ends lost 6 bases and 0 bases respectively, with 6 bases between them. The CDR3 has 14 amino acids. Looked up from germline, CDR1 is SNHLY and CDR2 is FYNNEI. CDR3 residues: CASRRSSGANVLTF. Here the CDR3 DNA reads TGTGCCAGCAGACGGAGCTCTGGGGCCAACGTCCTGACTTTC.

V is TRBV2 and J is TRBJ1-3; no firm D call. The CDR3 runs to 15 residues. Trimming took off 4 bases at V and 5 bases at J, with 15 bases between the two ends. Germline V lookup: CDR1 SNHLY, CDR2 FYNNEI. The CDR3 is CASSVGLDPRNTIYF. The CDR3 DNA sequence: TGTGCCAGCAGTGTAGGCCTAGATCCCCGAAACACCATATATTTT.

The chain is built from TRBV2 and TRBJ1-2; 8 bases match TRBD1. Per germline, CDR1 SNHLY and CDR2 FYNNEI. Unmatched junction bases numbered 2, after V lost 5 bases and J lost 3 bases. CDR3 size: 13 residues. For the CDR3, the DNA is TGTGCCAGCAGTTCGACAGGGGACTATGGCTACACCTTC. Translation gives CASSSTGDYGYTF.

V and J are TRBV19 and TRBJ1-1; D remains unclear. The CDR3 sequence is 15 residues long. Looked up from germline, CDR1 is LNHDA and CDR2 is SQIVND (reference sequence). Trimming left V 5 bases short and J 0 bases short, with 13 bases between. CDR3 protein: CASSPRAGLNTEAFF. CDR3 DNA: TGTGCCAGTAGTCCCCGTGCGGGCTTGAACACTGAAGCTTTCTTT.